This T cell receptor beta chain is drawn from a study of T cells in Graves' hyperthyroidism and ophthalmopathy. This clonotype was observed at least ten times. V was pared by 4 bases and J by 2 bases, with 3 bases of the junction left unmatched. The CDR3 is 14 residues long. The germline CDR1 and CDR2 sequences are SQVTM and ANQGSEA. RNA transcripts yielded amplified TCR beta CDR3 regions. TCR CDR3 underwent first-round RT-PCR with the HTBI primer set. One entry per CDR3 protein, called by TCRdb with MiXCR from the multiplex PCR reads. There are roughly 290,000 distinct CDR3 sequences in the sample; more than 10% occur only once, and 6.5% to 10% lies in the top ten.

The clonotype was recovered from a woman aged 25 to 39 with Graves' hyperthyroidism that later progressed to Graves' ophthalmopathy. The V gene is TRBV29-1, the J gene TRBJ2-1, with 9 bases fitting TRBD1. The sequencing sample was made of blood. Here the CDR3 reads CSVVRTGAYNEQFF. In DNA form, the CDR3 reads TGCAGCGTTGTAAGGACAGGGGCCTACAATGAGCAGTTCTTC.